Below are 11 T cell receptor beta chains sequenced from a single sample in a study of blood T cell repertoires in COVID-19. Clones were read by immunoSEQ multiplex PCR, and TCRdb kept only the in-frame ones, dropping some. The sample has approximately 260,000 clones, 88% seen once. Sequencing was carried out using peripheral blood. Source of these receptors: a woman in her 70s with COVID-19, enrolled during active disease.

This clone was seen once. The chain links TRBV7-2 to TRBJ2-3, with 10 positions matching TRBD2. The CDR3 consists of 16 residues. Germline loops: CDR1 SGHTA, CDR2 FQGNSA. The J segment lost 5 bases and the V segment lost 1 base, leaving 6 bases of the junction unmatched. Here the CDR3 DNA reads TGTGCCAGCAGCTTAGTCCTAGCGGGAGAGAGAGATACGCAGTATTTT. It is translated as CASSLVLAGERDTQYF.

This rearrangement joins TRBV30 to TRBJ2-7, with 8 positions matching TRBD2. V was clipped by 6 bases and J by 0 bases; unmatched bases: 4. Germline CDR1 is GTSNPN and CDR2 is SVGIG (reference sequence). The CDR3 runs 13 residues. As DNA, the CDR3 is TGTGCCTGTAAGCGGGAGAGCTCCTACGAGCAGTACTTC. Translating it yields CACKRESSYEQYF.

The chain carries TRBV4-2 and TRBJ1-6; maybe TRBD1 (5 bases). Germline loops: CDR1 LGHNA, CDR2 YNFKEQ. The CDR3 covers 19 residues. Trimming removed 1 base at V and 2 bases at J, with 18 bases between. CDR3 loop: CASSQVRGGKGTYNSPLHF. In DNA, the CDR3 is TGTGCCAGCAGCCAAGTGAGAGGTGGGAAGGGGACCTATAATTCACCCCTCCACTTT.

The chain joins TRBV10-3 to TRBJ1-2, with a weak D call TRBD1 (5 bases). The germline V and J ends were trimmed by 3 bases and 3 bases, with 8 bases remaining between them. CDR1 and CDR2 (germline): ENHRY, SYGVKD. CDR3 length: 13 residues. The CDR3 here is CAISEGVDYGYTF. The DNA for the CDR3 is TGTGCCATCAGTGAAGGGGTGGACTATGGCTACACCTTC.

The chain recombines TRBV23-1 with TRBJ1-5, with a tentative D call TRBD1 (5 bases). TRBV23-1 is sorted into the ORF group, with uncertain function. The V end lost 7 bases, the J end lost 2 bases, and 18 bases lay between the germline ends. This CDR3 has 16 residues. CDR3 sequence reads: CASTYAGGVGNQPQHF. The CDR3 DNA reads TGCGCCAGCACCTACGCGGGAGGGGTAGGCAATCAGCCCCAGCATTTT.

This chain joins TRBV5-1 and TRBJ2-2, with 7 nucleotides matching TRBD2. CDR1 and CDR2 from the germline V gene are SGHRS and YFSETQ. The ends lost 10 bases at V and 5 bases at J; junction bases unmatched: 11. The CDR3 loop spans 14 amino acids. CDR3 region: CALGERGKTGELFF. The CDR3 DNA reads TGCGCCCTTGGAGAGCGGGGTAAAACCGGGGAGCTGTTTTTT.

The chain couples TRBV10-2 to TRBJ1-4, with no clear D. CDR1 is WSHSY and CDR2 is SAAADI in the germline V gene. V gave up 6 bases and J gave up 1 base, with 3 bases separating them. This CDR3 has 12 amino acids. DNA of the CDR3: TGCGCCAGCAGCAAAACTAATGAAAAACTGTTTTTT. Residues: CASSKTNEKLFF.

Only one count was recorded for this clone. This CDR3 is CASSPPWASSYNEQFF. DNA for the CDR3: TGTGCCAGCTCACCACCATGGGCCAGCTCCTACAATGAGCAGTTCTTC. The V call is TRBV18, the J call TRBJ2-1; D is ambiguous. The germline V gene has CDR1 KGHSH and CDR2 LQKENI. V was trimmed by 0 bases and J by 0 bases, leaving 9 bases between them. This CDR3 comprises 16 residues.

The chain couples TRBV6-4 to TRBJ2-5, with 7 bases identical to TRBD1. The V gene's germline CDR1 is MRHNA and CDR2 SNTAGT. The CDR3 consists of 15 residues. After removal of 2 bases from V and 2 bases from J, the junction contained 5 bases not matched to a gene. CDR3 bases: TGTGCCAGCAGTGACCCGGGGACAGAGCAAGAGACCCAGTACTTC. Encoded protein: CASSDPGTEQETQYF.

The genes are TRBV6-6 and TRBJ1-1; 9 bases are shared with TRBD1. The germline V gene has CDR1 MNHNY and CDR2 SVGAGI (reference sequence). CDR3 length equals 13 residues. Trimming took 0 bases from V and 7 from J; bases not matched to a gene: 0. CDR3 protein: CASSYSGQGEAFF. The CDR3 bases are TGTGCCAGCAGTTACTCGGGACAGGGTGAAGCTTTCTTT.

The chain joins TRBV19 to TRBJ1-3; 7 bases map to TRBD1. This CDR3 comprises 19 residues. The junction had 22 bases not matched to a gene; V was cut back by 7 bases and J by 4 bases. Germline V CDR1 and CDR2: LNHDA, SQIVND (reference sequence). The CDR3, as DNA: TGTGCCAGTACCCCAAAGGGCCCTTACAGGGGACGAACAGGAAACACCATATATTTT. Translated, it gives CASTPKGPYRGRTGNTIYF.